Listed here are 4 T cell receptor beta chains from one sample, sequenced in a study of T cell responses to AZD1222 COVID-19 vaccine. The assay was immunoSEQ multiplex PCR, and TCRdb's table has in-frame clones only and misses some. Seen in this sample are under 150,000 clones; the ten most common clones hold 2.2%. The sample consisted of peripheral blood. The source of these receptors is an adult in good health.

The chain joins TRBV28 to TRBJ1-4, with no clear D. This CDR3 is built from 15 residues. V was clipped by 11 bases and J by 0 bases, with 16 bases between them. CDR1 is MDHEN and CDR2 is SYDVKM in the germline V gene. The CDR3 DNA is TGTGCCGTGGCGAGGGAGACTGCAACTAATGAAAAACTGTTTTTT. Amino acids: CAVARETATNEKLFF. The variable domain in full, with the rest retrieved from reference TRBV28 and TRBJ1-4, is DVKVTQSSRYLVKRTGEKVFLECVQDMDHENMFWYRQDPGLGLRLIYFSYDVKMKEKGDIPEGYSVSREKKERFSLILESASTNQTSMYLCAVARETATNEKLFFGSGTQLSVL.

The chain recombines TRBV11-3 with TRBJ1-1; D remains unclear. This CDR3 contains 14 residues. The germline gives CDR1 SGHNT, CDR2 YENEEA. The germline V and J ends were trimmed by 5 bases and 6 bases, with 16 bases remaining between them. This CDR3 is CASSRLGTSAEAFF. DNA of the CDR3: TGTGCCAGCAGCCGCTTAGGTACATCAGCTGAAGCTTTCTTT.

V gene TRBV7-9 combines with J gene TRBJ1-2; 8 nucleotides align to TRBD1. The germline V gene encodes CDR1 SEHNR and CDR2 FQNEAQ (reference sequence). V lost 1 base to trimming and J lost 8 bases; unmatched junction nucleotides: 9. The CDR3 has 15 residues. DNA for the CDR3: TGTGCCAGCAGCTTAGGACAGGGGAGATCTGAGGGCTACACCTTC. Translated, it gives CASSLGQGRSEGYTF.

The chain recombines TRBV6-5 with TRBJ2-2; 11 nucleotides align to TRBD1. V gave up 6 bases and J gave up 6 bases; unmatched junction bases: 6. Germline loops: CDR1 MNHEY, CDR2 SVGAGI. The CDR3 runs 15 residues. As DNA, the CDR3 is TGTGCCAGCAGACGGACAGGGGGCTTCCCCGGGGAGCTGTTTTTT. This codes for CASRRTGGFPGELFF.